This TCR beta chain was observed in a study of cytomegalovirus exposure and HLA in healthy donors. Germline CDR1 and CDR2: GTSNPN and SVGIG (reference sequence). With 4 bases clipped from V and 0 bases from J, the junction kept 5 bases outside the gene matches. The CDR3 contains 15 residues. This PCR relied on a set of 60 Vbeta primers and 13 Jbeta primers. Produced via immunoSEQ multiplex PCR; TCRdb's table is partial and in-frame only. The sample holds over 100,000 clones, 50% to 75% seen once. This TCR was recovered from a woman aged 40 to 55 in good health and CMV-seropositive. The V and J genes are TRBV30 and TRBJ2-1, with 8 nucleotides matching TRBD2. The sample taken for sequencing was PBMCs. The CDR3 here is CAWKGLVGSYNEQFF. CDR3 coding DNA: TGTGCCTGGAAGGGACTAGTCGGCTCCTACAATGAGCAGTTCTTC.